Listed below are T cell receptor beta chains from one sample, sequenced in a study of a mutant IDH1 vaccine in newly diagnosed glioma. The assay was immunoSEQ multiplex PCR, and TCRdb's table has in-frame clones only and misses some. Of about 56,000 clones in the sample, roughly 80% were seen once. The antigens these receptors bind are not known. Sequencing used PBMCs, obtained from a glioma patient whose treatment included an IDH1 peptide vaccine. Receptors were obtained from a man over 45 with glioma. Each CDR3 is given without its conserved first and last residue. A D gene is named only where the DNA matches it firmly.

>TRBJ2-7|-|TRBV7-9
ASSLVRTYEQY
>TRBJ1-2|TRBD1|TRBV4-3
ASSQGQGAGYGYT
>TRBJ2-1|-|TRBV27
ASSLARTGNEQF
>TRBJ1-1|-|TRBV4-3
ASSPEGGAGGTEAF
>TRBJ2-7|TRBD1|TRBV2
ASRATGPLSEQY
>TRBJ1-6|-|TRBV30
AWRPESSYNSPLH
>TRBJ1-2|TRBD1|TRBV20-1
SATGVSGYT
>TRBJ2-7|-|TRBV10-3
AISEITGGDEQY
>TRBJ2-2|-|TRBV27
ASSPSHGGELF
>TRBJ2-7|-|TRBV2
ASSVNQGDEQY
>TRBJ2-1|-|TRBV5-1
ASSLAGFSSSYNEQF
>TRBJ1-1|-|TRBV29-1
SVGQKAF
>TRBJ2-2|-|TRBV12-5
ASGRTDPNTGELF
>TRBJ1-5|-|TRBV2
ASTDRYSNQPQH
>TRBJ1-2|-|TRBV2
ASSEKLGSGGYT
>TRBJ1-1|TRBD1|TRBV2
ASSRDRPNTEAF
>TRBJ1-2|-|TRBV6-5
ATQVRGANYGYT
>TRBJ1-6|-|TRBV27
ASSPVSDPPLH
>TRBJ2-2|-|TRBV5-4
ASSPLGTAGGELF
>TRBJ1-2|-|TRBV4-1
ASSYLAGNQSYGYT
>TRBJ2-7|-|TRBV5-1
ASSPPMTGYTYEQY
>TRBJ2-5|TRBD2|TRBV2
ASSDAGEETQY
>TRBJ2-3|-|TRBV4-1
ASSQEGRRTDTQY
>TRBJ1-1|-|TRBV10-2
ASSESSRTEAF
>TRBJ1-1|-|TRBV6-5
ASSFTAAGPEAF
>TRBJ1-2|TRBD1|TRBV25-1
ATQTGGNYGYT
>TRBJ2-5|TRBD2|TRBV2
ASRPHGEGETQY
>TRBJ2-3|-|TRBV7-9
ASSPGNSGPTDTQY
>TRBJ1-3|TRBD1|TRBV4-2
ASSQVWTGTSSGNTIY
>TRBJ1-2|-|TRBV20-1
SAKPRDDYT
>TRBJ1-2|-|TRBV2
ASSLLRNDYGYT
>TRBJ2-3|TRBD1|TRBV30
AWQQGPFTDTQY
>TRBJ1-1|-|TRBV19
ASSFGLNTEAF
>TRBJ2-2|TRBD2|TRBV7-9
ASSPRVLGGGELF
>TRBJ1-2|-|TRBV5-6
ASSAGRRSGYT
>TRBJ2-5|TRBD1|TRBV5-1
ASSLGGTVRETQY
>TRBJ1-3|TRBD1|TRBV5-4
ASSFSRGIPLSGNTIY
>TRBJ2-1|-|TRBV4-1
ASSLESRGSSYNEQF
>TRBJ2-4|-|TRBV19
ASSIGQFEKNIQY
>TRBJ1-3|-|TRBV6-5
ASSYGELSGNTIY
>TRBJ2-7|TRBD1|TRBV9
ASSPGDRQTYEQY
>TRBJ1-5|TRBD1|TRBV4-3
ASSQELGGTGGYQPQH
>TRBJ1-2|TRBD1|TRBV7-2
ASSSTGTYGYT
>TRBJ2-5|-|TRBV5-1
ASSLFSQETQY
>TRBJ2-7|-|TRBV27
ASRLYSQEIPSYEQY
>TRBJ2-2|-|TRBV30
AWDNPHGGMNTGELF
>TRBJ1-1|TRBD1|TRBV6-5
ASSYSGQGRGTEAF
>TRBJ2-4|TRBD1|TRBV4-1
ASSQEMDRAKNIQY
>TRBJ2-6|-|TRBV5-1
ASGKQGGNGNVLT
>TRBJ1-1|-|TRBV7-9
ASSLGLTEEAF
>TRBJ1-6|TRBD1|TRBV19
ASSYPGQGANSPLH
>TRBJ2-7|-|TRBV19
ASSTGRSYEQY